The clone carrying this TCR beta chain appeared a few times. Its antigen remains unknown. This entry is derived from a study of T-cell memory formation after mild COVID-19. Amplification by 5'RACE using constant-segment primers produced TCR alpha and TCR beta cDNA libraries that carried sample barcodes and UMIs. TCRdb fed the 5' RACE reads into MiXCR, producing one record per CDR3 protein. The data hold about 390,000 distinct CDR3 sequences, with around 21% observed a single time. Study findings and constraints: Clones contracting day 15 to 85 were balanced CD4/CD8; later expanders leaned CD4+. Among clones peaking at day 37 in the second wave, SARS-CoV-2 specificity remained unconfirmed. Memory cells collected pre-infection included some clones that later responded, suggesting cross-reactive memory joined.

This TCR was recovered from an adult woman who had mild COVID-19 (a few samples of this study predate the infection). Cell type and time point are not known. Sequenced: PBMCs or a T cell subset sorted from them (not recorded which).

The CDR3 is CATSRPGTGGSDEQFF. In DNA form, the CDR3 reads TGTGCCACCAGCAGACCCGGGACAGGGGGCAGCGATGAGCAGTTCTTC. This chain links TRBV15 with TRBJ2-1, with 12 bases fitting TRBD1. Per the germline V gene, CDR1 is LNHNV and CDR2 is YYDKDF (reference sequence). This CDR3 has 16 amino acids. V trimming: 2 bases; J trimming: 8 bases; junction bases outside the gene matches: 7. Together with reference TRBV15 and TRBJ2-1, the CDR3 gives the full variable domain: DAMVIQNPRYQVTQFGKPVTLSCSQTLNHNVMYWYQQKSSQAPKLLFHYYDKDFNNEADTPDNFQSRRPNTSFCFLDIRSPGLGDTAMYLCATSRPGTGGSDEQFFGPGTRLTVL.